This is a list of T cell receptor beta chains from one sample in a study of blood T cell repertoires in COVID-19. Sequencing was performed with immunoSEQ multiplex PCR; in TCRdb, only in-frame clones are kept and a portion is missing. The sample shows some 240,000 clones, roughly 82% of them seen only once. Sequencing was carried out using peripheral blood. The receptors come from a man in his fifties with active or convalescent COVID-19. CDR3s include the opening cysteine and the closing phenylalanine or tryptophan. The D gene is left open where the match is weak. Rows may omit the clone size; those that give it use once, few, many or a size class.

cdr3_length	clone_size	v_call	j_call	d_call	cdr3_nt	cdr3_aa
16	NA	TRBV27	TRBJ2-2	TRBD2	TGTGCCAGCAGTTCCGAGCTAGCGGGGGGCACCGGGGAGCTGTTTTTT	CASSSELAGGTGELFF
15	NA	TRBV27	TRBJ2-7	TRBD2	TGTGCCAGCAGTATCGGGACTAGCGGACCCTACGAGCAGTACTTC	CASSIGTSGPYEQYF
16	NA	TRBV9	TRBJ2-1	TRBD2	TGTGCCAGCAGCGTAGAGGGGACTAGCGGGAGGGCCGGGCAGTTCTTC	CASSVEGTSGRAGQFF
16	NA	TRBV21-1	TRBJ2-1	NA	TGTGCCAGCAGCAAATCGGGTGGCGCGGCCTACAATGAGCAGTTCTTC	CASSKSGGAAYNEQFF
14	NA	TRBV18	TRBJ2-1	NA	TGTGCCAGCTCACCTACTCGCTCCTACAATGAGCAGTTCTTC	CASSPTRSYNEQFF
15	NA	TRBV11-2	TRBJ1-5	NA	TGTGCCAGCAGCTTAGGAGGAGGGGTCGGGCAGCCCCAGCATTTT	CASSLGGGVGQPQHF
18	few	TRBV6-2/TRBV6-3	TRBJ2-1	TRBD2	TGTGCCAGCAGTTCCCTCTCACCCGAGACTAGCGGACAAAATGAGCAGTTCTTC	CASSSLSPETSGQNEQFF
13	NA	TRBV10-3	TRBJ2-7	TRBD1	TGTGCCACAGGACAGGGGCCCTCCTACGAGCAGTACTTC	CATGQGPSYEQYF
16	once	TRBV2	TRBJ2-1	TRBD2	TGTGCCAGCAGTGAAGGCGGACTAGCGGGATACAATGAGCAGTTCTTC	CASSEGGLAGYNEQFF
15	NA	TRBV4-1	TRBJ1-1	NA	TGCGCCAGCAGACGAGAGACAGCGGGTGAAACTGAAGCTTTCTTT	CASRRETAGETEAFF
15	NA	TRBV4-3	TRBJ2-1	NA	TGCGCCAGCAGCCACCGATTCCCGGGTTTAGAGGAGCAGTTCTTC	CASSHRFPGLEEQFF
16	NA	TRBV4-1	TRBJ1-2	TRBD1	TGCGCCAGCAGCCAATTGACAGGGGGCGGGAACTATGGCTACACCTTC	CASSQLTGGGNYGYTF
16	NA	TRBV5-8	TRBJ1-6	TRBD1	TGTGCCAGCAGCACGCTCCAGGACAGGGGTCGATCACCCCTCCACTTT	CASSTLQDRGRSPLHF
16	NA	TRBV7-6	TRBJ2-1	NA	TGTGCCAGCAGCTTATTTCGGGATGTATCCTACAATGAGCAGTTCTTC	CASSLFRDVSYNEQFF
14	NA	TRBV5-4	TRBJ2-1	TRBD2	TGTGCCAGCAGCAGCCTAGCGGGGTGGGATGAGCAGTTCTTC	CASSSLAGWDEQFF
14	NA	TRBV24-1	TRBJ1-5	TRBD1	TGTGCCATTGGGACAGGCCTTAGCAATCAGCCCCAGCATTTT	CAIGTGLSNQPQHF
14	NA	TRBV7-2	TRBJ1-1	TRBD1	TGTGCCAGCAGCTCATTCAGGGGGCGCACTGAAGCTTTCTTT	CASSSFRGRTEAFF
17	many	TRBV13	TRBJ2-6	TRBD1	TGTGCCAGCAGCCCCGGACAGGGGAAGGTTGGGGCCAACGTCCTGACTTTC	CASSPGQGKVGANVLTF
16	NA	TRBV19	TRBJ2-1	TRBD2	TGTGCCAGTACCGCGGGGGCTAGCGGGGCCTACAATGAGCAGTTCTTC	CASTAGASGAYNEQFF
13	NA	TRBV5-4	TRBJ2-3	NA	TGTGCCGGAGGGGCCTACGGAACAGATACGCAGTATTTT	CAGGAYGTDTQYF
16	NA	TRBV6-6	TRBJ1-6	TRBD1	TGTGCCAGCAGTTTCCTCGGGACAGGGGATAATTCACCCCTCCACTTT	CASSFLGTGDNSPLHF
15	NA	TRBV15	TRBJ1-4	NA	TGTGCCACCAGCAGGTGGGACTCACGCCATGAAAAACTGTTTTTT	CATSRWDSRHEKLFF